The 13 T cell receptor beta chains presented below share a single source sample, sequenced in a study of shared clonotypes between healthy human individuals. Sequencing was performed with immunoSEQ multiplex PCR; in TCRdb, only in-frame clones are kept and a portion is missing. The sample consists of around 2.1 million clones, under 95% of them appearing once. CD45RO-negative CD8 cells positively selected for CCR7 made up the naive population, which excluded terminally differentiated effector memory CD45RA+ cells. The sequencing sample was made of naive CD8+ T cells from PBMCs. These receptor sequences come from a man between 18 and 35 years old in good health. Some clones in this sample may be carry-over from other donors' samples.

The chain uses TRBV6-5 and TRBJ1-6, with a weak D call TRBD1 (5 bases). V lost 6 bases and J lost 8, with 14 bases in between. Germline values: CDR1 MNHEY, CDR2 SVGAGI. CDR3 size: 14 residues. CDR3 sequence: CASSEGQLDSPLHF. In DNA, the CDR3 is TGTGCCAGCAGCGAGGGGCAGTTGGATTCACCCCTCCACTTT.

The chain has TRBV9 and TRBJ1-2; D remains unclear. V was cut by 3 bases and J by 6 bases, with 15 bases left in between. The CDR3 is made up of 14 amino acids. Germline lookup yields CDR1 SGDLS and CDR2 YYNGEE. The CDR3 region is CASSAEVGWDGYTF. The CDR3 DNA reads TGTGCCAGCAGCGCGGAGGTGGGTTGGGATGGCTACACCTTC.

The CDR3 DNA follows: TGCGCCAGCAGCCAAGCCTCGATGAGGGCTGGAAACACCATATATTTT. Translating gives CASSQASMRAGNTIYF. V and J are TRBV4-3 and TRBJ1-3; no reliable D call. Germline CDR1 and CDR2: LGHNA and YSLEER. This CDR3 contains 16 residues. The V end lost 1 base, the J end lost 2 bases, and 12 bases lay between the germline ends.

V usage is TRBV5-5 and J usage is TRBJ2-7; 7 bases fit TRBD2. CDR3 size: 15 residues. Germline V gives CDR1 SGHKS, CDR2 YYEKEE (reference sequence). After removal of 4 bases from V and 6 bases from J, the junction contained 13 bases not matched to a gene. CDR3 nucleotide sequence: TGTGCCAGCAGCCCCGGGCGGGCGGGAGAGTCCGAGCAGTACTTC. Residues: CASSPGRAGESEQYF.

The genes are TRBV27 and TRBJ2-2; TRBD1 matches 9 bases. Germline V gene sequence: CDR1 MNHEY, CDR2 SMNVEV (reference sequence). The CDR3 runs 16 residues. V gave up 0 bases and J gave up 4 bases; unmatched junction bases: 3. The CDR3 DNA follows: TGTGCCAGCAGTTTATCGACAGGGGGAATCACCGGGGAGCTGTTTTTT. It is translated as CASSLSTGGITGELFF.

V gene TRBV7-9 combines with J gene TRBJ1-1; no reliable D call. V was trimmed by 5 bases and J by 5 bases, leaving 18 bases between them. The germline gives CDR1 SEHNR, CDR2 FQNEAQ (reference sequence). This CDR3 is 15 amino acids long. The CDR3 nucleotides are TGTGCCAGCAGCCACAGTCCGGGGTTGGGGACTGAAGCTTTCTTT. Translation gives CASSHSPGLGTEAFF. Full variable domain (remainder filled in from reference TRBV7-9 and TRBJ1-1): DTGVSQNPRHKITKRGQNVTFRCDPISEHNRLYWYRQTLGQGPEFLTYFQNEAQLEKSRLLSDRFSAERPKGSFSTLEIQRTEQGDSAMYLCASSHSPGLGTEAFFGQGTRLTVV.

Of note for this clone: In the same sample, other DNA sequences code for this CDR3. The V gene is TRBV7-9, the J gene TRBJ2-1; maybe TRBD1 (6 bases). The CDR3 covers 13 residues. Germline CDR1 and CDR2: SEHNR and FQNEAQ (reference sequence). The V end lost 1 base, the J end lost 7 bases, and 8 bases lay between the germline ends. The CDR3 region has the DNA TGTGCCAGCAGCTTAGGGACAGTTAATGAGCAGTTCTTC. Translated, it gives CASSLGTVNEQFF.

The CDR3 DNA reads TGTGCCAGCAGCTCGCCCCCTAGCGGATACTCCTACAATGAGCAGTTCTTC. Protein sequence: CASSSPPSGYSYNEQFF. V is TRBV7-9 and J is TRBJ2-1; 7 bases are shared with TRBD2. Trimming took 4 bases from V and 0 from J; bases not matched to a gene: 9. Germline V gene sequence: CDR1 SEHNR, CDR2 FQNEAQ (reference sequence). The CDR3 covers 17 residues.

The rearrangement links TRBV11-2 to TRBJ1-2; D is possibly TRBD1 (5 bases). V lost 1 base to trimming and J lost 3 bases, with 21 bases between them. The CDR3 spans 18 residues. CDR1 and CDR2 (germline): SGHAT, FQNNGV. CDR3 bases: TGTGCCAGCAGCTTAGTGGCTGGGGCAGGATCCCCGCACTATGGCTACACCTTC. This sequence encodes CASSLVAGAGSPHYGYTF. Using reference TRBV11-2 and TRBJ1-2 for the parts outside the CDR3, the full variable domain is EAGVAQSPRYKIIEKRQSVAFWCNPISGHATLYWYQQILGQGPKLLIQFQNNGVVDDSQLPKDRFSAERLKGVDSTLKIQPAKLEDSAVYLCASSLVAGAGSPHYGYTFGSGTRLTVV.

V is TRBV9 and J is TRBJ2-5, with D maybe TRBD2 (6 bases). The V and J ends lost 1 base and 3 bases respectively, with 10 bases between them. The CDR3 length is 14 residues. Germline assignment: CDR1 SGDLS and CDR2 YYNGEE. CDR3 in amino acids: CASSVLGGEETQYF. For the CDR3, the DNA is TGTGCCAGCAGCGTACTGGGAGGTGAAGAGACCCAGTACTTC. The full variable domain, with the rest looked up from reference TRBV9 and TRBJ2-5, is DSGVTQTPKHLITATGQRVTLRCSPRSGDLSVYWYQQSLDQGLQFLIQYYNGEERAKGNILERFSAQQFPDLHSELNLSSLELGDSALYFCASSVLGGEETQYFGPGTRLLVL.

This chain links TRBV10-3 with TRBJ2-5; D is possibly TRBD2 (6 bases). Between the trimmed V and J ends, which lost 2 bases and 6 bases, there was a span of 13 bases. From germline, CDR1 is ENHRY and CDR2 SYGVKD. This CDR3 has 14 residues. The chain's CDR3 is CAISELEAGKTQYF. CDR3 nucleotide sequence: TGTGCCATCAGTGAGCTTGAGGCGGGAAAGACCCAGTACTTC.

The rearrangement links TRBV7-9 to TRBJ1-1; a weak D match, TRBD1 (5 bases). Looked up from germline, CDR1 is SEHNR and CDR2 is FQNEAQ (reference sequence). The CDR3 loop spans 12 amino acids. Trimming shortened V by 5 bases and J by 5 bases, and 9 bases separated the two germline ends. This chain's CDR3 is CASSPGFTEAFF. CDR3 bases: TGTGCCAGCAGCCCAGGGTTTACTGAAGCTTTCTTT. The full variable domain, its missing parts supplied by reference TRBV7-9 and TRBJ1-1, is DTGVSQNPRHKITKRGQNVTFRCDPISEHNRLYWYRQTLGQGPEFLTYFQNEAQLEKSRLLSDRFSAERPKGSFSTLEIQRTEQGDSAMYLCASSPGFTEAFFGQGTRLTVV.

Comment on this clone: This CDR3 is also generated by other DNA sequences in the sample. The rearrangement joins TRBV27 to TRBJ2-7; D is unclear. The CDR3 has 15 amino acids. The germline gives CDR1 MNHEY, CDR2 SMNVEV (reference sequence). V lost 0 bases, J lost 2 bases, and 11 bases lay in between. The CDR3 nucleotides read TGTGCCAGCAGTTTATCGGGTTGGGGAACCTACGAGCAGTACTTC. Protein product: CASSLSGWGTYEQYF.